This T cell receptor beta chain stems from a study of T cell responses to AZD1222 COVID-19 vaccine. Clones were sequenced by immunoSEQ multiplex PCR, and TCRdb holds only the in-frame ones, with some missing. The top ten hold about 8.5% of the sample, which has 110,000 or so clones, over 75% seen once. Looked up from germline, CDR1 is DFQATT and CDR2 is SNEGSKA (reference sequence). This CDR3 region has 12 residues. V was clipped by 3 bases and J by 8 bases, with 13 bases between them. Study-level points and caveats: Among vaccine-associated CD4 TCRs, coverage spanned spike, with dominance at 160-218 and 743-854.

As to this clone: What it binds is not known.

Sequencing used peripheral blood, obtained on day 0 of AZD1222 vaccination. The J gene is TRBJ1-2, the V gene TRBV20-1; D may be TRBD1 (6 bases). This TCR was sampled from an adult in good health. The CDR3 here is CSASSGANGYTF. CDR3 in DNA: TGCAGTGCTAGTTCAGGGGCAAACGGCTACACCTTC.